A selection of T cell receptor beta chains follows, all from one sample in a study of blood T cells in healthy people across ages. TCRdb passed the 5' RACE reads through MiXCR, listing each CDR3 protein once. The sample carries over 1,300,000 distinct CDR3 sequences, roughly 59% recorded once. Sequencing input: blood. The receptors come from a man aged 18-30 years in good health. CDR3s include the opening cysteine and the closing phenylalanine or tryptophan. Each record gives: J gene, D gene, clone size, V gene, CDR3 DNA, CDR3 protein. A D gene is named only where the DNA matches it firmly. Some rows have no size entry. The others give once, few or many, or a class for an expanded clone.

j_gene: TRBJ2-7
d_gene: NA
abundance: few
v_gene: TRBV21-1
CDR3nt: TGTGCCAGCAGCCCCAGACCGGGACAAACGTACGAGCAGTACTTC
CDR3aa: CASSPRPGQTYEQYF

j_gene: TRBJ2-7
d_gene: TRBD2
abundance: NA
v_gene: TRBV6-5
CDR3nt: TGTGCCAGCAGTTACAATAGCGGGAGGGCTTACGAGCAGTACTTC
CDR3aa: CASSYNSGRAYEQYF

j_gene: TRBJ2-1
d_gene: NA
abundance: NA
v_gene: TRBV7-9
CDR3nt: TGTGCCAGCAGCTTAGAAATCAGGTACACAGGGATAAGTGGCAATGAGCAGTTCTTC
CDR3aa: CASSLEIRYTGISGNEQFF

j_gene: TRBJ1-5
d_gene: TRBD1
abundance: NA
v_gene: TRBV20-1
CDR3nt: TGCAGTGCTAGAGAGTTACCGGGACAGGGTTATCAGCCCCAGCATTTT
CDR3aa: CSARELPGQGYQPQHF

j_gene: TRBJ2-5
d_gene: NA
abundance: NA
v_gene: TRBV6-2/TRBV6-3
CDR3nt: TGTGCCAGCAGTCGACAGAAAAAAGAGACCCAGTACTTC
CDR3aa: CASSRQKKETQYF

j_gene: TRBJ1-2
d_gene: NA
abundance: NA
v_gene: TRBV10-2
CDR3nt: TGCGCCAGCAGTGAGGCTTCGACTTCGGTGAACTATGGCTACACCTTC
CDR3aa: CASSEASTSVNYGYTF

j_gene: TRBJ2-1
d_gene: NA
abundance: NA
v_gene: TRBV7-2
CDR3nt: TGTGCCAGCAGCTCCCAGGTCGGTGAGCAGTTCTTC
CDR3aa: CASSSQVGEQFF

j_gene: TRBJ2-7
d_gene: TRBD2
abundance: few
v_gene: TRBV7-2
CDR3nt: TGTGCCAGCAGCTTAGTGGGTAGCGGGGGGAAGTACGAGCAGTACTTC
CDR3aa: CASSLVGSGGKYEQYF

j_gene: TRBJ1-3
d_gene: TRBD1
abundance: few
v_gene: TRBV6-5
CDR3nt: TGTGCCAGCAGTCCGGACAGGACGTCTGGAAACACCATATATTTT
CDR3aa: CASSPDRTSGNTIYF

j_gene: TRBJ1-5
d_gene: NA
abundance: few
v_gene: TRBV7-2
CDR3nt: TGTGCCAGCAGCTTAGTGGTCGACTTTGGGGGGAAGGCTCAGCCCCAGCATTTT
CDR3aa: CASSLVVDFGGKAQPQHF

j_gene: TRBJ1-2
d_gene: NA
abundance: NA
v_gene: TRBV29-1
CDR3nt: TGCAGCGTTGAAGATCTCGGCAGAAACTATGGCTACACCTTC
CDR3aa: CSVEDLGRNYGYTF

j_gene: TRBJ1-1
d_gene: NA
abundance: NA
v_gene: TRBV12-3/TRBV12-4
CDR3nt: TGTGCCAGCGATTCCGGGGGGAACACTGAAGCTTTCTTT
CDR3aa: CASDSGGNTEAFF

j_gene: TRBJ2-5
d_gene: NA
abundance: NA
v_gene: TRBV2
CDR3nt: TGTGCCAGCAGTGCCCGTTTGGAGACCCAGTACTTC
CDR3aa: CASSARLETQYF

j_gene: TRBJ1-4
d_gene: NA
abundance: few
v_gene: TRBV28
CDR3nt: TGTGCCAGCTCTAGGGGAGGAACTAATGAAAAACTGTTTTTT
CDR3aa: CASSRGGTNEKLFF

j_gene: TRBJ1-4
d_gene: NA
abundance: NA
v_gene: TRBV4-1
CDR3nt: TGCGCCAGCAGCCAATGGGCCCTTGTAGGGCTAAACAGTACTAATGAAAAACTGTTTTTT
CDR3aa: CASSQWALVGLNSTNEKLFF

j_gene: TRBJ2-3
d_gene: NA
abundance: NA
v_gene: TRBV14
CDR3nt: TGTGCCAGCAGCCAACCCTCCGAACTGGAATCAGATACGCAGTATTTT
CDR3aa: CASSQPSELESDTQYF